A selection of T cell receptor beta chains follows, all from one sample in a study of T cell changes during pregnancy in multiple sclerosis. Here immunoSEQ multiplex PCR was the method, and the copy in TCRdb shows in-frame clones only, minus some. The table shows over 35,000 clones, with roughly nine tenths occurring only once. Sequencing used CD4+ T cells from peripheral blood mononuclear cells, obtained in the first trimester of pregnancy. Source of these receptors: a female donor with multiple sclerosis, enrolled in a pregnancy study. Each CDR3 is given with its conserved first and last residue. D genes are given only for firm matches. Rows may omit the clone size; those that give it use once, few, many or a size class.

v_call	d_call	j_call	clone_size	cdr3_nt	cdr3_aa
TRBV2	-	TRBJ2-7	-	TGTGCCAGCACGAGCTCCTACGAGCAGTACTTC	CASTSSYEQYF
TRBV6-1	-	TRBJ1-6	-	TGTGCCAGCAGTGACCATGCTCCAGGGGTTGGTTCACCCCTCCACTTT	CASSDHAPGVGSPLHF
TRBV6-5	TRBD2	TRBJ2-7	-	TGTGCCAGCAGCCTTAGCGGGAGCCCCTACGAGCAGTACTTC	CASSLSGSPYEQYF
TRBV5-8	TRBD1	TRBJ2-7	-	TGTGCCAGCAGCTTACAGGGGCCCTACTACGAGCAGTACTTC	CASSLQGPYYEQYF
TRBV29-1	TRBD2	TRBJ2-2	-	TGCAGCGTAAGCGGGATAGGGAACACCGGGGAGCTGTTTTTT	CSVSGIGNTGELFF
TRBV5-1	TRBD1	TRBJ1-1	-	TGCGCCAGCAGCATACAGGGGGCTAACACTGAAGCTTTCTTT	CASSIQGANTEAFF
TRBV29-1	TRBD1	TRBJ1-1	-	TGCAGCGGGAACAGGGGGCTTGACACTGAAGCTTTCTTT	CSGNRGLDTEAFF
TRBV18	-	TRBJ2-7	-	TGTGCCAGCTCACCCCCTTCGGGGGTCTCCTACGAGCAGTACTTC	CASSPPSGVSYEQYF
TRBV4-2	-	TRBJ1-5	-	TGTGCCAGCAGCCAAGAAGGCCAGGGGAGCAATCAGCCCCAGCATTTT	CASSQEGQGSNQPQHF
TRBV6-1	-	TRBJ1-2	-	TGTGCCAGCAGTGATCGGCAGGGCCTTGGCTACACCTTC	CASSDRQGLGYTF
TRBV4-3	-	TRBJ1-5	-	TGCGCCAGCAGCCTCATTCGGGCCCAGCATTTT	CASSLIRAQHF
TRBV10-3	TRBD2	TRBJ2-3	-	TGTGCCATCAGAATAGCGGGGGGACCCACAGATACGCAGTATTTT	CAIRIAGGPTDTQYF
TRBV6-5	-	TRBJ1-1	-	TGTGCCAGCAGTTACTCGACGGGAGGCCCGAGGACTGAAGCTTTCTTT	CASSYSTGGPRTEAFF
TRBV7-9	-	TRBJ1-2	-	TGTGCCAGCAGCTTAGGGAGCCTAAGGTACGGGTCCGATGGCTACACCTTC	CASSLGSLRYGSDGYTF
TRBV19	-	TRBJ2-1	-	TGTGCCAGTAGTATAGGGTGGGGGCAGGGGGGTAATGAGCAGTTCTTC	CASSIGWGQGGNEQFF
TRBV4-1	-	TRBJ2-3	-	TGCGCCAGCAGCCAAGATACCGGGAGCGGATTCACAGATACGCAGTATTTT	CASSQDTGSGFTDTQYF
TRBV10-1	TRBD1	TRBJ2-3	once	TGCGCCAGTAAATCTCAGGGGGCAGATACGCAGTATTTT	CASKSQGADTQYF
TRBV11-2	TRBD1	TRBJ2-2	-	TGTGCCAGCAGCTTATTGGGACAGTCGAACACCGGGGAGCTGTTTTTT	CASSLLGQSNTGELFF
TRBV27	TRBD1	TRBJ1-2	once	TGTGCCAGCAGTTCATACATTCAGGGGGCGCTCGGCTACACCTTC	CASSSYIQGALGYTF
TRBV5-6	-	TRBJ2-5	-	TGTGCCAGCAGCCGACTCCAAGAGACCCAGTACTTC	CASSRLQETQYF
TRBV10-3	-	TRBJ1-1	-	TGTGCCATCAGTGAGTCGATGGTCGGCACTGAAGCTTTCTTT	CAISESMVGTEAFF
TRBV9	-	TRBJ2-5	-	TGTGCCAGCAGCTTCCAGGTCTACGGAGAGACCCAGTACTTC	CASSFQVYGETQYF
TRBV2	TRBD2	TRBJ2-7	-	TGTGCCAGCACCCCGGGACTAGCGGTGTCTCAATGGTACTTC	CASTPGLAVSQWYF
TRBV18	-	TRBJ2-2	-	TGTGCCAGCGGGCTGACAGGGAACACCGGGGAGCTGTTTTTT	CASGLTGNTGELFF
TRBV18	TRBD1	TRBJ1-1	-	TGTGCCAGCTCACTTAGAAATGGACAGGACACTGAAGCTTTCTTT	CASSLRNGQDTEAFF
TRBV18	-	TRBJ1-3	-	TGTGCCAGCTCACCACGGTGGAGCTCTGGAAACACCATATATTTT	CASSPRWSSGNTIYF
TRBV27	TRBD1	TRBJ1-6	-	TGTGCCAGCAGTTTATCGCCGACAGGGCTTAATTCACCCCTCCACTTT	CASSLSPTGLNSPLHF
TRBV11-2	-	TRBJ1-3	-	TGTGCCAGCAGTCGAAGGGGGAATACTGGAAACACCATATATTTT	CASSRRGNTGNTIYF
TRBV5-8	-	TRBJ1-5	once	TGTGCCAGCAGCCTACAGGGTAATCAGCCCCAGCATTTT	CASSLQGNQPQHF
TRBV7-9	-	TRBJ2-1	-	TGTGCCAGCAGCCCAACGAAACAGGCGACTTCGCTGGGTGAGCAGTTCTTC	CASSPTKQATSLGEQFF
TRBV13	-	TRBJ1-2	-	TGTGCCAGCAGCCGAGGACAGAACTATGGCTACACCTTC	CASSRGQNYGYTF
TRBV10-3	-	TRBJ1-1	-	TGTGCCATCAAAGTAGGGACTGAAGAAAAAGCTGAAGCTTTCTTT	CAIKVGTEEKAEAFF
TRBV6-5	-	TRBJ1-2	-	TGTGCCAGCAGTTACTCGGGAAGGGGCAACTATGGCTACACCTTC	CASSYSGRGNYGYTF
TRBV29-1	-	TRBJ1-2	-	TGCAGCGTTTCTGTGGGCCAACAGGGTTTCTTCACCTTC	CSVSVGQQGFFTF
TRBV5-5	-	TRBJ2-5	-	TGTGCCAGCAGCTTTGAGGAGGGGGCGAGGGAGACCCAGTACTTC	CASSFEEGARETQYF
TRBV19	-	TRBJ1-4	once	TGTGCCAGTAGTATAAGCGGCCCTAATGAAAAACTGTTTTTT	CASSISGPNEKLFF
TRBV7-2	-	TRBJ1-5	-	TGTGCCAGCAGCTCGGAAGCAACAGGGAGTCAGCCCCAGCATTTT	CASSSEATGSQPQHF
TRBV7-2	-	TRBJ2-7	-	TGTGCCAGCAGCTTAGAACTAGCTAAACGTTCTTACGAGCAGTACTTC	CASSLELAKRSYEQYF
TRBV18	TRBD1	TRBJ1-2	-	TGTGCCAGCTCACCCGTCCGGACAGGGCAAGTCTATGGCTACACCTTC	CASSPVRTGQVYGYTF
TRBV10-1	-	TRBJ2-5	-	TGCGCCAGCAGTGAGTCGTACGGGTCCCAAGAGACCCAGTACTTC	CASSESYGSQETQYF
TRBV10-3	-	TRBJ2-3	-	TGTGCCATCAAGGGGGTGGGCACAGATACGCAGTATTTT	CAIKGVGTDTQYF
TRBV18	TRBD2	TRBJ2-7	-	TGTGCCAGCTCACCTACGGGAGGCACTGTCGACGAGCAGTACTTC	CASSPTGGTVDEQYF
TRBV6-5	-	TRBJ2-2	-	TGTGCCAGCAAATGGGACTACACCGGGGAGCTGTTTTTT	CASKWDYTGELFF
TRBV6-5	-	TRBJ2-5	-	TGTGCCAGCACCGACTCCTCAGAGACCCAGTACTTC	CASTDSSETQYF